This T cell receptor (beta chain) was profiled in a study of blood T cell repertoires in COVID-19 (TCRdb year 2020). Regarding the study in general: The collaborator samples originated in the United States, Italy and Spain and spanned the acute and convalescent phases of COVID-19. The prospective study material was composed of cDNA or gDNA derived from T cells, B-cell-depleted T cells, or PBMCs. Subjects who had been exposed to COVID-19, were actively infected with it, or had recovered from it provided the deeply sampled blood TCRbeta repertoires that made up the dataset. The repertoires were released in a freely available public database meant as a resource for research on the immune response to SARS-CoV-2. The samples were drawn from the first 160 participants of the ongoing ImmuneRACE study and from some 1,300 subjects provided by 6 global collaborators. The sample metadata nearly always contained a de-identified subject ID, COVID-19 status, age in years and sex. HLA class I and class II types, where available, came from metadata supplied by the sample provider rather than from assay-based typing.

What the work shows at the level of the full study, not this receptor alone: How much clinical and demographic metadata was included differed by source and by participant, and the metadata was provided uncurated.

According to the germline V gene, CDR1 reads SQVTM and CDR2 reads ANQGSEA. The CDR3 spans 13 residues, from the cysteine through the phenylalanine. Of the read, only the CDR3 DNA is kept; its 39 bases are in frame from base 1. Trimming removed 3 bases from V and 10 bases from J; the gene matches leave 9 bases unexplained. The collaborating institutions used their own protocols to collect whole blood in K2EDTA tubes. For TCRbeta analysis, collaborator samples were shipped as frozen whole blood, as isolated PBMCs, or as DNA extracted from either sample type. For this clone: The antigen it recognizes is unknown. Base qualities are missing; no much larger clone stands one base away.

The immunoSEQ Assay, a bias-controlled multiplex PCR, was used to amplify TCRbeta CDR3 regions from genomic DNA. Under the source paper's analysis protocol: Within the assay, amplification of reference gene primers was used to estimate how many nucleated cells each sample contained. To quantify the absolute abundance of each unique TCRbeta CDR3 rearrangement, sequence reads were collapsed and filtered. For each sample, productive Simpson clonality was calculated by taking the square root of Simpson's diversity index across productive rearrangements. This immuneACCESS table, as held by TCRdb, lists in-frame sequences with V and J called but not all clones. Of the missing ones, under half trace to an unresolved V gene in checked studies; the others have no known cause. V and J calls and clone size are as listed in that table; D and trimming were resolved from the DNA. Here the sample has about 99,000 clones; about 91% occur a single time. The ten largest clones take up about 3% of the sample.

The TCR sequence derives from a human donor in a cohort sampled during active COVID-19. This receptor chain uses TRBV29-1 and TRBJ1-1; TRBD1 aligns with 9 central bases. Sequencing was performed on peripheral blood. The CDR3: CSVESRDRESAFF. The DNA sequence is as follows: TGCAGCGTTGAGAGCCGGGACAGGGAATCAGCTTTCTTT.